This record looks at one TCR beta chain sequence and its context. Antigen unknown. The source of the sample is a study of T cell responses to AZD1222 COVID-19 vaccine. Whole-study findings and limits: Donors in the cohort were predominantly white British and more often female, and clonal diversity was possibly underestimated. At baseline, seropositivity was found in only six or seven AZD1222 recipients. Nearly half of unique spike-specific TCRs reportedly avoided B.1.351 and B.1.1.7 mutated regions.

Trimming shortened V by 0 bases and J by 6 bases, and 11 bases separated the two germline ends. This CDR3 is 14 amino acids long. The germline gives CDR1 SGDLS, CDR2 YYNGEE. Assay: immunoSEQ multiplex PCR; the TCRdb copy retains only in-frame clones and omits some. This table has some 80,000 clones, roughly 80% appearing once. The TCR originated in an adult who received the MenACWY meningococcal vaccine as a control. The sequenced sample was peripheral blood, obtained 28 days after the second dose of the MenACWY control vaccine. This chain connects TRBV9 to TRBJ2-3; weak D call: TRBD1 (5 bases). CDR3 region: CASSVGIRGDTQYF. Here the CDR3 DNA reads TGTGCCAGCAGCGTAGGGATAAGGGGCGATACGCAGTATTTT.